The next 30 T cell receptor beta chains were all read from a single sample in a study of neurological immune-mediated disorders (dated by TCRdb to the late 2010s). The library was prepared using 5' RACE. Data came from an Illumina HiSeq 2500. TCRdb reanalyzed the raw reads on its own, using fastp at Q25 for trimming and MiXCR for clone calling, and kept in-frame beta chains. Every entry covers one CDR3 protein and lists the most common genes and DNA from its rows. A total of more than 50,000 distinct CDR3 sequences appear in this sample, about an eighth of them only once. 1.8% of the sample rests with the top ten. What was sequenced was PBMCs. Receptors originate from a man in his 60s in good health.

This clonotype was counted many times. The CDR3 loop reads CASSPPGNNEQFF. In nucleotides, the CDR3 is TGTGCCAGCAGCCCCCCAGGGAACAATGAGCAGTTCTTC. V usage is TRBV7-9 and J usage is TRBJ2-1, with a possible D match to TRBD1 (5 bases). The V gene's germline CDR1 is SEHNR and CDR2 FQNEAQ (reference sequence). The length of the CDR3 is 13 residues. V was pared by 5 bases and J by 5 bases, with 10 bases between.

As regards this clonotype: This may arise from a read error, as a much more abundant clone is one base away. The chain uses TRBV20-1 and TRBJ1-5; D uncertain. Germline V gene data show CDR1 as DFQATT and CDR2 as SNEGSKA (reference sequence). The CDR3 is 16 residues long. For the CDR3, the DNA is TGCAGTGCTAGACCCCCCGGCGGGCTTACCGATCATCCCCAGCATTTT. Translation gives CSARPPGGLTDHPQHF.

This clonotype was seen repeatedly, ten times or more. The J gene is TRBJ2-7, the V gene TRBV7-8; the D gene is possibly TRBD2 (6 bases). Germline V gene sequence: CDR1 SGHVS, CDR2 FQNEAQ. With 3 bases removed from V and 6 bases from J, the gap between germline ends came to 15 bases. The CDR3 totals 14 residues. This chain's CDR3 is CASSFRGTGAEQYF. CDR3 in DNA: TGTGCCAGCAGCTTCCGGGGGACTGGGGCCGAGCAGTACTTC.

This clonotype was found many times. V is TRBV4-3 and J is TRBJ2-7; a possible D gene is TRBD1 (6 bases). CDR1 is LGHNA, CDR2 YSLEER, per germline. CDR3 size: 13 residues. V was clipped by 4 bases and J by 8 bases, with 15 bases between them. The CDR3 region has the DNA TGCGCCAGCAGCCGGAGCGAAGGGGGTAAGCAGTACTTC. It encodes CASSRSEGGKQYF.

This clonotype was seen many times. The V call is TRBV5-1, the J call TRBJ2-3; 7 bases map to TRBD2. CDR1 is SGHRS, CDR2 YFSETQ, per germline. This CDR3 has 16 residues. V lost 5 bases, J lost 1 base, and 10 bases stayed unmatched. The CDR3 region is CASRQGEGTGTDTQYF. CDR3 nucleotides: TGCGCCAGCAGACAAGGGGAGGGGACTGGCACAGATACGCAGTATTTT.

This clonotype was seen repeatedly, ten times or more. One junction end does not reproduce the germline sequence, and a read error may be involved. The V gene is TRBV9, the J gene TRBJ2-6; D remains ambiguous. CDR3 length: 17 residues. Germline assignment: CDR1 SGDLS and CDR2 YYNGEE. CDR3 sequence reads: CANSVGQLLSGANVLTF. In DNA form, the CDR3 reads TGTGCCAACAGCGTAGGGCAACTACTCTCTGGGGCCAACGTCCTGACTTTC.

This clonotype was found many times. The chain joins TRBV9 to TRBJ2-1; 8 nucleotides agree with TRBD2. The CDR3 spans 17 residues. J was trimmed by 3 bases and V by 4 bases; bases with no gene match: 12. Germline CDR1 is SGDLS and CDR2 is YYNGEE. CDR3 sequence (DNA): TGTGCCAGCAGCTCGAGCCGAGGGGGACTAGGCTACAATGAGCAGTTCTTC. Amino acids: CASSSSRGGLGYNEQFF. Combining the CDR3 with reference TRBV9 and TRBJ2-1 gives the whole variable domain DSGVTQTPKHLITATGQRVTLRCSPRSGDLSVYWYQQSLDQGLQFLIQYYNGEERAKGNILERFSAQQFPDLHSELNLSSLELGDSALYFCASSSSRGGLGYNEQFFGPGTRLTVL.

This clonotype has a count of ten or more. CDR3 protein: CASRRDSQETQYF. DNA for the CDR3: TGTGCCAGCAGAAGGGACAGCCAAGAGACCCAGTACTTC. V and J are TRBV6-6 and TRBJ2-5, with TRBD1 matching over 7 bases. This CDR3 has 13 amino acids. Unmatched junction bases numbered 2, after V lost 6 bases and J lost 1 base. The V gene's germline CDR1 is MNHNY and CDR2 SVGAGI (reference sequence).

The chain carries TRBV7-9 and TRBJ2-1; a weak D match, TRBD2 (6 bases). CDR3 length: 13 amino acids. Germline V lookup: CDR1 SEHNR, CDR2 FQNEAQ (reference sequence). Trimming shortened V by 0 bases and J by 9 bases, and 9 bases separated the two germline ends. The chain's CDR3 is CASSLAGGAEQFF. CDR3 in DNA: TGTGCCAGCAGCTTAGCGGGAGGTGCTGAGCAGTTCTTC.

In its sample, this clonotype was seen many times. The J gene is TRBJ2-2, the V gene TRBV5-1; no clear D gene. CDR1 is SGHRS, CDR2 YFSETQ, per germline. The CDR3 sequence is 14 residues long. With 6 bases removed from V and 5 bases from J, the gap between germline ends came to 14 bases. In nucleotides, the CDR3 is TGCGCCAGCACAAGGACCTCGGAGACCGGGGAGCTGTTTTTT. It encodes CASTRTSETGELFF.

In this sample, this clonotype turned up many times. This rearrangement joins TRBV19 to TRBJ1-5, with a weak D call TRBD1 (5 bases). Germline CDR1 reads LNHDA; CDR2 reads SQIVND (reference sequence). The CDR3 covers 16 residues. V was clipped by 0 bases and J by 7 bases, with 16 bases between them. CDR3 amino acids: CASSIEEQVFGQPQHF. The CDR3 DNA reads TGTGCCAGTAGTATAGAGGAACAGGTGTTTGGGCAGCCCCAGCATTTT. The variable domain in full, with the rest retrieved from reference TRBV19 and TRBJ1-5, is DGGITQSPKYLFRKEGQNVTLSCEQNLNHDAMYWYRQDPGQGLRLIYYSQIVNDFQKGDIAEGYSVSREKKESFPLTVTSAQKNPTAFYLCASSIEEQVFGQPQHFGDGTRLSIL.

There are a few counts of this clonotype. V and J are TRBV4-3 and TRBJ2-7; 7 bases align to TRBD1. The CDR3 is made up of 14 amino acids. Per germline, CDR1 LGHNA and CDR2 YSLEER. J gave up 3 bases and V 1 base, and 3 bases lay outside the gene matches. CDR3 protein: CASSQAGQVYEQYF. In DNA form, the CDR3 reads TGCGCCAGCAGCCAAGCCGGACAGGTCTACGAGCAGTACTTC.

A remark on this clonotype: This may be a read error, as it is one base from a much larger clone. The V gene is TRBV29-1, the J gene TRBJ1-1; D call uncertain. The CDR3 sequence is 11 residues long. Germline V gene lookup returns CDR1 SQVTM and CDR2 ANQGSEA. CDR3 sequence reads: CIVRFNTEAFF. Written as DNA, the CDR3 is TGCATCGTCAGGTTTAACACTGAAGCTTTCTTT. Filled out from reference TRBV29-1 and TRBJ1-1, the complete variable domain reads SAVISQKPSRDICQRGTSLTIQCQVDSQVTMMFWYRQQPGQSLTLIATANQGSEATYESGFVIDKFPISRPNLTFSTLTVSNMSPEDSSIYLCIVRFNTEAFFGQGTRLTVV.

This clonotype was counted at least ten times. The chain combines TRBV7-2 with TRBJ2-5; D may be TRBD1 (6 bases). V was shortened by 4 bases and J by 4 bases, with 16 bases between the two germline ends. The germline gives CDR1 SGHTA, CDR2 FQGNSA. The CDR3 covers 15 residues. The CDR3 spells CASSSYGQYGETQYF. CDR3 bases: TGTGCCAGCAGCTCCTATGGACAGTATGGAGAGACCCAGTACTTC.

There are a few counts of this clonotype. The chain links TRBV27 to TRBJ2-5; the D is unclear. The CDR3 runs to 13 residues. Per the germline V gene, CDR1 is MNHEY and CDR2 is SMNVEV (reference sequence). The V end was cut by 2 bases, the J end by 2 bases, with 6 bases between. CDR3 protein: CASSLRPQETQYF. DNA of the CDR3: TGTGCCAGCAGTTTACGCCCGCAAGAGACCCAGTACTTC.

This clonotype was detected many times. The chain recombines TRBV9 with TRBJ1-3; possible D gene TRBD1, 5 bases. Germline V gene data show CDR1 as SGDLS and CDR2 as YYNGEE. V was pared by 4 bases and J by 2 bases, with 7 bases between. The CDR3 totals 13 residues. The CDR3 spells CASSKGPGNTIYF. CDR3 coding DNA: TGTGCCAGCAGCAAGGGACCTGGAAACACCATATATTTT.

About this clonotype itself: One base away lies a much larger clone, so this may be a sequencing read error. The genes are TRBV7-2 and TRBJ2-1, with TRBD1 as a possible D gene (7 bases). CDR1 and CDR2 from the germline V gene are SGHTA and FQGNSA. The germline V and J ends were trimmed by 4 bases and 8 bases, with 12 bases remaining between them. The CDR3 is 13 residues long. The CDR3 DNA sequence: TGTGCCAGCAGCTCCTGCAGGGGGGATGAGCAGTTCTTC. It encodes CASSSCRGDEQFF.

In its sample, this clonotype was seen many times. The rearrangement joins TRBV7-9 to TRBJ2-2; maybe TRBD1 (6 bases). CDR3 length equals 15 residues. Germline V lookup: CDR1 SEHNR, CDR2 FQNEAQ (reference sequence). V was pared by 5 bases and J by 6 bases, with 16 bases between. The CDR3 region is CASSKGAQGPGELFF. The CDR3 DNA reads TGTGCCAGCAGCAAAGGGGCTCAGGGGCCCGGGGAGCTGTTTTTT. The full variable domain, completed using reference TRBV7-9 and TRBJ2-2, is DTGVSQNPRHKITKRGQNVTFRCDPISEHNRLYWYRQTLGQGPEFLTYFQNEAQLEKSRLLSDRFSAERPKGSFSTLEIQRTEQGDSAMYLCASSKGAQGPGELFFGEGSRLTVL.

This clonotype was seen at least ten times. The genes are TRBV5-5 and TRBJ2-3; D is unclear. The CDR3 totals 11 residues. Between the trimmed V and J ends, which lost 6 bases and 1 base, there was a span of 3 bases. CDR1 is SGHKS, CDR2 YYEKEE, per germline (reference sequence). The CDR3 nucleotides are TGTGCCAGCACCCGCACAGATACGCAGTATTTT. Residues: CASTRTDTQYF.

This clonotype was counted ten times or more. The gene calls are TRBV5-1 and TRBJ2-2; D might be TRBD1 or TRBD2, each matching 6 bases. V was pared by 4 bases and J by 2 bases, with 15 bases between. Germline V gene lookup returns CDR1 SGHRS and CDR2 YFSETQ. The CDR3 has 16 residues. This CDR3 is CASSLILGGNTGELFF. The CDR3 nucleotides are TGCGCCAGCAGCCTTATTTTGGGGGGCAACACCGGGGAGCTGTTTTTT.

This clonotype was detected many times. The chain links TRBV11-2 to TRBJ1-6, with D unclear. Between the trimmed V and J ends, which lost 0 bases and 8 bases, there was a span of 11 bases. The germline gives CDR1 SGHAT, CDR2 FQNNGV. This CDR3 has 15 amino acids. The CDR3 region has the DNA TGTGCCAGCAGCTTAGATGCCGGGTTCTATTCACCCCTCCACTTT. It is translated as CASSLDAGFYSPLHF. The whole variable domain, filled in from reference TRBV11-2 and TRBJ1-6, reads EAGVAQSPRYKIIEKRQSVAFWCNPISGHATLYWYQQILGQGPKLLIQFQNNGVVDDSQLPKDRFSAERLKGVDSTLKIQPAKLEDSAVYLCASSLDAGFYSPLHFGNGTRLTVT.

This clonotype was detected many times. The chain carries TRBV10-3 and TRBJ2-3; the match to TRBD2 covers 7 bases. The CDR3 consists of 16 residues. The ends lost 0 bases at V and 2 bases at J; junction bases unmatched: 5. The germline CDR1 and CDR2 sequences are ENHRY and SYGVKD. The CDR3 protein is CAISESSGDPTDTQYF. CDR3 nucleotides: TGTGCCATCAGTGAGTCGAGCGGGGACCCCACAGATACGCAGTATTTT.

This clonotype came up many times. V usage is TRBV7-2 and J usage is TRBJ2-4, with a weak D call TRBD2 (7 bases). Germline CDR1 reads SGHTA; CDR2 reads FQGNSA. There are 13 residues in the CDR3. Trimming left V 5 bases short and J 6 bases short, with 11 bases between. CDR3 loop: CASSGGALNIQYF. As DNA, the CDR3 is TGTGCCAGCAGCGGGGGGGCCCTAAACATTCAGTACTTC. Drawing the rest from reference TRBV7-2 and TRBJ2-4, the complete variable domain is GAGVSQSPSNKVTEKGKDVELRCDPISGHTALYWYRQSLGQGLEFLIYFQGNSAPDKSGLPSDRFSAERTGGSVSTLTIQRTQQEDSAVYLCASSGGALNIQYFGAGTRLSVL.

Many counts were recorded for this clonotype. The chain has TRBV12-3 or TRBV12-4 and TRBJ2-2; D gene ambiguous. The CDR3 sequence is 13 residues long. V shed 7 bases and J shed 5 bases, with 11 bases lying between them. The CDR3 sequence is CASNRGGTGELFF. The CDR3, as DNA: TGTGCCAGCAATCGTGGCGGAACCGGGGAGCTGTTTTTT.

A remark on this clonotype: A much larger clone is a single base away; this may be a read error. The chain carries TRBV20-1 and TRBJ2-7; D not certain. CDR3 length: 15 amino acids. Germline assignment: CDR1 DFQATT and CDR2 SNEGSKA (reference sequence). In DNA, the CDR3 is TGCAGTGCTAGAGACCGGTTAAGGGTCTCCTACAAGCAGTACTTC. Residues: CSARDRLRVSYKQYF.

This clonotype appeared a few times. One base away lies a much larger clone, so this may be a sequencing read error. This chain uses TRBV20-1 with TRBJ2-7, with 8 positions matching TRBD1. The J call may be incorrect, as the DNA end agrees better with TRBJ2-1. Germline V gene lookup returns CDR1 DFQATT and CDR2 SNEGSKA (reference sequence). The CDR3 length is 11 residues. The DNA for the CDR3 is TGCAGTGCATACAGGGGGTACGAGCAGTTCTTC. Its protein is CSAYRGYEQFF.

There are many counts of this clonotype. V is TRBV7-8 and J is TRBJ1-2; D may be TRBD1 (6 bases). The V end lost 0 bases, the J end lost 2 bases, and 16 bases lay between the germline ends. CDR1 is SGHVS, CDR2 FQNEAQ, per germline. The CDR3 has 17 residues. This chain's CDR3 is CASSLAGQGRANYGYTF. The CDR3 nucleotides read TGTGCCAGCAGCTTAGCAGGGCAGGGGAGAGCAAACTATGGCTACACCTTC.

V gene TRBV5-1 combines with J gene TRBJ2-1; 7 bases line up with TRBD2. Germline loops: CDR1 SGHRS, CDR2 YFSETQ. With V trimmed by 0 bases and J by 9 bases, 9 bases remained unmatched. This CDR3 comprises 15 residues. The CDR3 here is CASSLGVIAGVEQFF. In DNA form, the CDR3 reads TGCGCCAGCAGCTTGGGGGTGATTGCGGGAGTTGAGCAGTTCTTC.

This clonotype was seen at least ten times. J is TRBJ1-4 and V is TRBV7-9, with unresolved D. This CDR3 spans 13 amino acids. The V gene's germline CDR1 is SEHNR and CDR2 FQNEAQ (reference sequence). The ends were cut back, 3 bases at V and 8 bases at J, with 10 bases in the middle. Here the CDR3 reads CASSFQSTEKLFF. DNA of the CDR3: TGTGCCAGCAGCTTCCAAAGTACGGAAAAACTGTTTTTT.

A note on this clonotype: An end of the junction differs from the germline gene, which may be a read error. CDR3 protein: CARSLHGGTGEMFF. The CDR3 DNA reads as TGTGCCAGAAGCCTCCATGGGGGGACCGGGGAGATGTTTTTT. The chain uses TRBV6-6 and TRBJ2-2; D perhaps matches TRBD2 (6 bases). The CDR3 is made up of 14 amino acids. CDR1 is MNHNY and CDR2 is SVGAGI in the germline V gene (reference sequence).